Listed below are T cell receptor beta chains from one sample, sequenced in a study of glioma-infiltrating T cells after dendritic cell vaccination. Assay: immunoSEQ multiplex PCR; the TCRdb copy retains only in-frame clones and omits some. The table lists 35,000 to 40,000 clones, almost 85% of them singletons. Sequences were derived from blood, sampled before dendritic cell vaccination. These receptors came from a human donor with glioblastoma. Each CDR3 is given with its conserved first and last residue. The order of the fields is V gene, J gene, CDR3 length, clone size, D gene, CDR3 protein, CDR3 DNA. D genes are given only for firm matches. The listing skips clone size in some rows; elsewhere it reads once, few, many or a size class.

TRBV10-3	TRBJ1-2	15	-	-	CAISQLFTENYGYTF	TGTGCCATCAGTCAGTTATTTACGGAGAACTATGGCTACACCTTC
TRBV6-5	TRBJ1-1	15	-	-	CASRGPSRGGTEAFF	TGTGCCAGCAGGGGCCCTTCTAGAGGGGGCACTGAAGCTTTCTTT
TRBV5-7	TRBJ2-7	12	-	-	CASSGGSYEQYF	TGTGCCAGCAGTGGGGGGTCCTACGAGCAGTACTTC
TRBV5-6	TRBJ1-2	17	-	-	CASSLAPGSQFLYGYTF	TGTGCCAGCAGCTTGGCCCCGGGGAGCCAGTTTCTTTATGGCTACACCTTC
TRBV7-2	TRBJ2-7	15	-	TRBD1	CASSLDLGQAYEQYF	TGTGCCAGCAGCTTGGACTTAGGACAGGCTTACGAGCAGTACTTC
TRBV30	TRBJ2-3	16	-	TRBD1	CAWGDIPGQGTDTQYF	TGTGCCTGGGGTGATATACCGGGACAGGGAACAGATACGCAGTATTTT
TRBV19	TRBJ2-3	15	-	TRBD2	CASSIMGGVPDTQYF	TGTGCCAGTAGTATAATGGGGGGGGTCCCAGATACGCAGTATTTT
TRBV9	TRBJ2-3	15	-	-	CASSVDAGSTDTQYF	TGTGCCAGCAGCGTAGATGCAGGGAGCACAGATACGCAGTATTTT
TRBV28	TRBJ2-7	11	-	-	CASKLYHEQYF	TGTGCCAGCAAATTGTATCACGAGCAGTACTTC
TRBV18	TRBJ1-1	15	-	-	CASSLRTDMNTEAFF	TGTGCCAGCTCTCTACGGACAGATATGAACACTGAAGCTTTCTTT
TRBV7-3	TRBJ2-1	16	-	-	CASSLRVVPPYNEQFF	TGTGCCAGCAGCCTAAGAGTAGTCCCGCCCTACAATGAGCAGTTCTTC
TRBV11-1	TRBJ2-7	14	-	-	CASSLALGEWEQYF	TGTGCCAGCAGCTTAGCGCTTGGGGAGTGGGAGCAGTACTTC
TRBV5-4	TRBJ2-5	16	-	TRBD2	CASSLEGLAGQETQYF	TGTGCCAGCAGCTTGGAGGGACTAGCGGGACAAGAGACCCAGTACTTC
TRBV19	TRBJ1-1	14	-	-	CASSPAGVGTEAFF	TGTGCCAGTAGCCCCGCGGGGGTTGGCACTGAAGCTTTCTTT
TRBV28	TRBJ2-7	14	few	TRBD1	CASRGDRGLDEQYF	TGTGCCAGCAGAGGGGACAGGGGGCTCGACGAGCAGTACTTC
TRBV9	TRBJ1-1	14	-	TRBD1	CASTLEGASTEAFF	TGTGCCAGCACCCTAGAGGGGGCATCAACTGAAGCTTTCTTT